Each of the 30 T cell receptor beta chains below was sequenced from the same sample in a study of OX40 agonist ivuxolimab in advanced cancers. Sequenced by immunoSEQ multiplex PCR; TCRdb stores in-frame clones only, minus some. The data hold roughly 48,000 clones, with about 83% observed a single time. The sequencing used CD4+ or CD8+ T cells sorted from blood, collected in a trial of the OX40 agonist ivuxolimab. These receptors were taken from an adult with an advanced solid tumor such as melanoma, head and neck, liver or kidney cancer.

The V gene is TRBV15, the J gene TRBJ1-1, with D maybe TRBD1 (6 bases). The germline V gene has CDR1 LNHNV and CDR2 YYDKDF (reference sequence). Trimming removed 7 bases from V and 1 base from J, with 19 bases in between. This CDR3 comprises 16 residues. DNA of the CDR3: TGTGCCACCACCTACAGACCGACAGGATCGAACACTGAAGCTTTCTTT. Residues: CATTYRPTGSNTEAFF.

CDR3 loop: CASSPGQGRLGLETQYF. The CDR3 DNA reads TGCGCCAGCAGCCCTGGACAGGGTCGTTTGGGCCTGGAGACCCAGTACTTC. The V gene is TRBV5-1, the J gene TRBJ2-5, with 8 bases that match TRBD1. Germline values: CDR1 SGHRS, CDR2 YFSETQ. The CDR3 spans 17 residues. V shed 4 bases and J 5 bases; nucleotides not matched to a gene: 16.

The V gene is TRBV9, the J gene TRBJ1-2; possible D gene TRBD1, 6 bases. The V and J ends lost 0 bases and 4 bases respectively, with 10 bases between them. Germline assignment: CDR1 SGDLS and CDR2 YYNGEE. The CDR3 contains 14 residues. CDR3 residues: CASSVGTALYGYTF. The CDR3 DNA reads TGTGCCAGCAGCGTAGGGACAGCGCTCTATGGCTACACCTTC.

The V gene is TRBV6-5, the J gene TRBJ2-3; D unresolved. Germline CDR1 reads MNHEY; CDR2 reads SVGAGI. The CDR3 extends over 14 amino acids. V lost 4 bases and J lost 3, with 11 bases in between. CDR3 region: CASSSPHRTDTQYF. The CDR3 nucleotides are TGTGCCAGCAGTTCCCCCCATCGGACAGATACGCAGTATTTT.

The genes are TRBV2 and TRBJ2-7; the D is unclear. CDR3 length: 15 amino acids. V dropped 0 bases and J dropped 1 base, with 10 bases sitting between them. Per the germline V gene, CDR1 is SNHLY and CDR2 is FYNNEI. DNA of the CDR3: TGTGCCAGCAGTGAAGCGCGAGTCGGATCCTACGAGCAGTACTTC. Translation: CASSEARVGSYEQYF.

The V gene is TRBV7-2, the J gene TRBJ2-7, with 7 bases identical to TRBD1. The CDR3 is made up of 14 amino acids. The germline V gene has CDR1 SGHTA and CDR2 FQGNSA. J lost 2 bases, V lost 4 bases, and 5 bases had no gene match. In DNA form, the CDR3 reads TGTGCCAGCAGCTCCGGACAGGCCACCTACGAGCAGTACTTC. It is translated as CASSSGQATYEQYF.

J is TRBJ2-5 and V is TRBV7-8; no firm D call. Deletions cut 1 base from V and 4 bases from J, with 10 bases between. The CDR3 totals 14 residues. Germline CDR1 and CDR2: SGHVS and FQNEAQ. The CDR3 DNA follows: TGTGCCAGCAGCTTAGTGGTTTTGGGAGAGACCCAGTACTTC. It is translated as CASSLVVLGETQYF.

CDR3 sequence reads: CASSPRDMRTEAFF. The CDR3 region has the DNA TGTGCCAGCAGCCCCCGGGACATGAGAACTGAAGCTTTCTTT. The chain combines TRBV9 with TRBJ1-1, with D maybe TRBD1 (6 bases). This CDR3 comprises 14 residues. Germline loops: CDR1 SGDLS, CDR2 YYNGEE. V shed 4 bases and J shed 5 bases, with 15 bases lying between them.

The chain joins TRBV7-8 to TRBJ1-5, with 7 bases that match TRBD1. Germline V lookup: CDR1 SGHVS, CDR2 FQNEAQ. The junction had 4 bases not matched to a gene; V was cut back by 5 bases and J by 0 bases. The CDR3 sequence is 15 residues long. DNA of the CDR3: TGTGCCAGCAGCCCGACAGGGTATAGCAATCAGCCCCAGCATTTT. This codes for CASSPTGYSNQPQHF. Together with reference TRBV7-8 and TRBJ1-5, the CDR3 gives the full variable domain: GAGVSQSPRYKVAKRGQDVALRCDPISGHVSLFWYQQALGQGPEFLTYFQNEAQLDKSGLPSDRFFAERPEGSVSTLKIQRTQQEDSAVYLCASSPTGYSNQPQHFGDGTRLSIL.

V is TRBV10-2 and J is TRBJ1-6; D remains unclear. Trimming took off 3 bases at V and 10 bases at J, with 13 bases between the two ends. Germline CDR1 WSHSY, CDR2 SAAADI. CDR3 length: 14 residues. CDR3 amino acids: CASSDFVSGSPLHF. The CDR3 bases are TGCGCCAGCAGTGATTTTGTGAGCGGGTCACCCCTCCACTTT.

The chain couples TRBV19 to TRBJ2-3; TRBD1 is a possible D gene (6 bases). The CDR3 is made up of 16 amino acids. Germline V gives CDR1 LNHDA, CDR2 SQIVND (reference sequence). Trimming pared 5 bases from V and 3 bases from J, leaving 18 bases between. The CDR3 region is CASSLRDIRRTDTQYF. The CDR3 DNA reads TGTGCCAGTAGTCTCAGGGACATCCGAAGGACAGATACGCAGTATTTT. The full variable domain, in which reference TRBV19 and TRBJ2-3 provide the parts outside the CDR3, is DGGITQSPKYLFRKEGQNVTLSCEQNLNHDAMYWYRQDPGQGLRLIYYSQIVNDFQKGDIAEGYSVSREKKESFPLTVTSAQKNPTAFYLCASSLRDIRRTDTQYFGPGTRLTVL.

The chain combines TRBV27 with TRBJ1-4; D possibly corresponds to TRBD1 (6 bases). This CDR3 comprises 14 residues. Trimming left V 5 bases short and J 5 bases short, with 12 bases between. Germline CDR1 MNHEY, CDR2 SMNVEV (reference sequence). The chain's CDR3 is CASSPWTANEKLFF. DNA of the CDR3: TGTGCCAGCAGTCCTTGGACAGCGAATGAAAAACTGTTTTTT. Complete variable domain (other parts from reference TRBV27 and TRBJ1-4): EAQVTQNPRYLITVTGKKLTVTCSQNMNHEYMSWYRQDPGLGLRQIYYSMNVEVTDKGDVPEGYKVSRKEKRNFPLILESPSPNQTSLYFCASSPWTANEKLFFGSGTQLSVL.

The genes are TRBV2 and TRBJ1-5; possible D gene TRBD1, 5 bases. CDR1 SNHLY and CDR2 FYNNEI come from the germline V gene. Trimming left V 5 bases short and J 2 bases short, with 16 bases between. The CDR3 runs 16 residues. The CDR3: CASSNRGWGRNQPQHF. The CDR3 bases are TGTGCCAGCAGTAACCGCGGGTGGGGCCGCAATCAGCCCCAGCATTTT. Looking up the rest from reference TRBV2 and TRBJ1-5 gives the full variable domain: EPEVTQTPSHQVTQMGQEVILRCVPISNHLYFYWYRQILGQKVEFLVSFYNNEISEKSEIFDDQFSVERPDGSNFTLKIRSTKLEDSAMYFCASSNRGWGRNQPQHFGDGTRLSIL.

The chain carries TRBV5-4 and TRBJ1-1; the D gene is possibly TRBD1 (5 bases). V lost 2 bases to trimming and J lost 3 bases, with 14 bases between them. CDR1 and CDR2 from the germline V gene are SGHNT and YYREEE (reference sequence). This CDR3 spans 15 amino acids. DNA of the CDR3: TGTGCCAGCAGCTTAGGACTCAGGGCGGACACTGAAGCTTTCTTT. Its protein product is CASSLGLRADTEAFF.

This clone was seen only a few times. The chain couples TRBV6-5 to TRBJ1-2; 7 bases line up with TRBD1. The CDR3 contains 14 residues. Trimming cost V 6 bases and J 6 bases; bases outside gene matches: 10. Germline CDR1 and CDR2: MNHEY and SVGAGI. The CDR3: CASSPIDRVDGYTF. The CDR3 bases are TGTGCCAGCAGCCCCATTGACAGGGTTGATGGCTACACCTTC.

The rearrangement links TRBV7-9 to TRBJ1-4; 9 bases are a match to TRBD1. With V trimmed by 0 bases and J by 5 bases, 7 bases remained unmatched. The CDR3 has 17 amino acids. CDR1 and CDR2 from the germline V gene are SEHNR and FQNEAQ (reference sequence). The CDR3 spells CASSLALGQGVNEKLFF. CDR3 DNA sequence: TGTGCCAGCAGCTTAGCCCTGGGACAGGGCGTAAATGAAAAACTGTTTTTT.

This clone was detected only a few times. V and J are TRBV4-2 and TRBJ1-6; D is uncertain. Germline lookup yields CDR1 LGHNA and CDR2 YNFKEQ. The CDR3 contains 14 residues. V gave up 9 bases and J gave up 6 bases, with 15 bases separating them. CDR3 coding DNA: TGTGCCAGTCGCCAGCTTAGAATTAATTCACCCCTCCACTTT. Translating it yields CASRQLRINSPLHF.

The V call is TRBV23-1, the J call TRBJ1-2; D is ambiguous. TRBV23-1 is an ORF, with its function uncertain. The CDR3 contains 10 residues. DNA of the CDR3: TGCGACACGGTAGTAAATGGCTACACCTTC. Translated, it gives CDTVVNGYTF.

This chain's CDR3 is CASSLVGGMMSEQYF. In nucleotides, the CDR3 is TGTGCCAGCAGCTTAGTCGGGGGGATGATGTCCGAGCAGTACTTC. The rearrangement links TRBV11-2 to TRBJ2-7; 7 bases are a match to TRBD2. Germline CDR1 reads SGHAT; CDR2 reads FQNNGV. This CDR3 is 15 amino acids long. V lost 1 base to trimming and J lost 6 bases; unmatched junction nucleotides: 9.

The chain couples TRBV5-1 to TRBJ1-2; D might be TRBD1 (6 bases). CDR3 length: 13 amino acids. V was clipped by 4 bases and J by 2 bases, with 9 bases between them. Germline CDR1 SGHRS, CDR2 YFSETQ. CDR3 coding DNA: TGCGCCAGCAGCCCCCAGGGGAACTATGGCTACACCTTC. This sequence encodes CASSPQGNYGYTF.

The chain links TRBV25-1 to TRBJ1-1, with D perhaps TRBD1 (6 bases). Germline CDR1 reads MGHDK; CDR2 reads SYGVNS. This CDR3 has 14 residues. Trimming cost V 4 bases and J 1 base, with 10 bases left between them. DNA for the CDR3: TGTGCCAGCAGTGCGTACAGGGAGAACACTGAAGCTTTCTTT. It yields the protein CASSAYRENTEAFF.

This rearrangement joins TRBV2 to TRBJ2-3, with no clear D. From germline, CDR1 is SNHLY and CDR2 FYNNEI. Deletions cut 1 base from V and 3 bases from J, with 8 bases between. The CDR3 loop spans 14 amino acids. The CDR3 spells CASSEVYRTDTQYF. The DNA of the CDR3 is TGTGCCAGCAGTGAAGTATACAGAACAGATACGCAGTATTTT.

V gene TRBV19 combines with J gene TRBJ2-5, with TRBD2 matching over 7 bases. The V gene end was trimmed by 1 base and the J gene end by 5 bases; junction bases not matched to a gene: 10. The germline gives CDR1 LNHDA, CDR2 SQIVND (reference sequence). This CDR3 comprises 16 residues. The CDR3 protein is CASSIARLGEGETQYF. CDR3 nucleotides: TGTGCCAGTAGTATAGCGCGACTAGGGGAGGGGGAGACCCAGTACTTC.

The rearrangement uses TRBV18 and TRBJ1-5; D possibly corresponds to TRBD1 (5 bases). Deletions cut 6 bases from V and 9 bases from J, with 18 bases between. The germline gives CDR1 KGHSH, CDR2 LQKENI. CDR3 length: 14 residues. CDR3 nucleotide sequence: TGTGCCAGCTCCCTCCGGGCAGGGTATACGCCCCAGCATTTT. Protein: CASSLRAGYTPQHF. Complete variable domain (other parts from reference TRBV18 and TRBJ1-5): NAGVMQNPRHLVRRRGQEARLRCSPMKGHSHVYWYRQLPEEGLKFMVYLQKENIIDESGMPKERFSAEFPKEGPSILRIQQVVRGDSAAYFCASSLRAGYTPQHFGDGTRLSIL.

This chain joins TRBV10-1 and TRBJ2-7, with D possibly being TRBD2 (7 bases). Trimming removed 3 bases at V and 7 bases at J, with 25 bases between. The CDR3 totals 17 residues. The germline CDR1 and CDR2 sequences are WNHNN and SYGVQD (reference sequence). The CDR3 loop reads CASSERGGQKGLGEQYF. In nucleotides, the CDR3 is TGCGCCAGCAGTGAAAGGGGGGGGCAGAAAGGATTAGGGGAGCAGTACTTC.

The chain employs TRBV10-3 and TRBJ2-5; TRBD2 is a possible D gene (5 bases). Germline-derived CDR1 and CDR2 are ENHRY and SYGVKD. There are 15 residues in the CDR3. The germline V and J ends were trimmed by 2 bases and 4 bases, with 14 bases remaining between them. The CDR3 here is CAISERGRMGETQYF. DNA for the CDR3: TGTGCCATCAGTGAGAGAGGGCGGATGGGAGAGACCCAGTACTTC.

The chain uses TRBV4-3 and TRBJ2-4, with 9 nucleotides matching TRBD1. The CDR3 consists of 22 residues. Germline-derived CDR1 and CDR2 are LGHNA and YSLEER. Trimming took 1 base from V and 0 from J; bases not matched to a gene: 19. The DNA of the CDR3 is TGCGCCAGCAGCCAAGCGGGGGGACAGGGAGTCAATTTTGGTTTAGCCAAAAACATTCAGTACTTC. Translation gives CASSQAGGQGVNFGLAKNIQYF.

This chain links TRBV18 with TRBJ1-4; D is undetermined. Trimming stripped 1 base from V and 7 bases from J, with 10 bases between. This CDR3 is 14 amino acids long. Germline V lookup: CDR1 KGHSH, CDR2 LQKENI. The CDR3 loop reads CASSPRPGSEKLFF. The CDR3 bases are TGTGCCAGCTCACCACGGCCAGGTAGTGAAAAACTGTTTTTT.

The rearrangement joins TRBV7-9 to TRBJ2-7; TRBD1 is a possible D gene (5 bases). The CDR3 covers 14 residues. Germline CDR1 SEHNR, CDR2 FQNEAQ (reference sequence). Trimming took 1 base from V and 3 from J, leaving 10 bases between them. The CDR3 nucleotides are TGTGCCAGCAGCTTAGGGCAGGGTGGCTACGAGCAGTACTTC. It yields the protein CASSLGQGGYEQYF.

This chain connects TRBV10-3 to TRBJ1-1; D is perhaps TRBD1 (6 bases). CDR1 and CDR2 (germline): ENHRY, SYGVKD. V lost 0 bases to trimming and J lost 2 bases, with 19 bases between them. The CDR3 consists of 18 residues. In DNA form, the CDR3 reads TGTGCCATCAGTGAGTCGATGTGGGGGAAGGGGGATAACACTGAAGCTTTCTTT. This translates into CAISESMWGKGDNTEAFF.